This TCR beta chain was captured by sequencing in a study of T cells in Graves' hyperthyroidism and ophthalmopathy. General study points: The model forecast ophthalmopathy, anticipating it by a median roughly 6.5 months before onset. Blood held most thyroid clonotypes expanded above 0.001 frequency.

CDR1 and CDR2 from the germline V gene are SGHRS and YFSETQ. The CDR3 is 15 residues long. With V trimmed by 2 bases and J by 6 bases, 7 bases remained unmatched. RNA transcripts yielded amplified TCR beta CDR3 regions. The HTBI primer set drove a first-round RT-PCR of the TCR CDR3. TCRdb processed the multiplex PCR reads anew with MiXCR; each CDR3 protein has one entry. Of a few hundred thousand distinct CDR3 sequences listed, around a sixth are singletons. Across 18 months, stable Graves' hyperthyroidism was marked by no progression to ophthalmopathy. In patients aged 18 to 65, hyperthyroidism was newly diagnosed, with duration under 2 months. Note on this clonotype: The antigen remains unidentified.

The receptor's source is a woman between 18 and 29 years old with Graves' hyperthyroidism. Sequenced input: blood. The J gene is TRBJ1-5, the V gene TRBV5-1, with 8 bases fitting TRBD1. The CDR3 DNA sequence: TGCGCCAGCAGCTTCACGACAGGGGCCAGTCAGCCCCAGCATTTT. Translated: CASSFTTGASQPQHF.